This passage covers 31 T cell receptor beta chains from one sample sequenced in a study of blood T cell repertoires in COVID-19. Generated by immunoSEQ multiplex PCR, the TCRdb table keeps only in-frame clones and is missing some. The sample lists 90,000 to 150,000 clones, 87% seen once, with about 8% in the top ten. Sequencing was carried out using peripheral blood. The origin of the receptors is a human donor in a cohort sampled during active COVID-19.

This chain links TRBV9 with TRBJ2-3; D unresolved. Germline CDR1 is SGDLS and CDR2 is YYNGEE. V lost 0 bases and J lost 3, with 11 bases in between. This CDR3 is built from 15 residues. The CDR3 DNA reads as TGTGCCAGCAGCGTAGCTGTCCCCGGTACAGATACGCAGTATTTT. Residues: CASSVAVPGTDTQYF.

This chain uses TRBV29-1 with TRBJ1-2; TRBD1 matches at 7 bases. Germline values: CDR1 SQVTM, CDR2 ANQGSEA. CDR3 length: 13 amino acids. The J segment lost 4 bases and the V segment lost 6 bases, leaving 8 bases of the junction unmatched. CDR3 bases: TGCAGCGTCAGCCCCGGACAGGCCTATGGCTACACCTTC. Its translation: CSVSPGQAYGYTF.

This clone was detected once. This rearrangement joins TRBV29-1 to TRBJ2-4; D is possibly TRBD1 (5 bases). V was cut by 4 bases and J by 3 bases, with 10 bases left in between. CDR1 is SQVTM, CDR2 ANQGSEA, per germline. The CDR3 spans 13 residues. The CDR3 nucleotides read TGCAGCGTTGCCACAGGAAACAAAAACATTCAGTACTTC. Translated, it gives CSVATGNKNIQYF.

The rearrangement joins TRBV18 to TRBJ2-3; D is unresolved. The germline V gene encodes CDR1 KGHSH and CDR2 LQKENI. CDR3 size: 14 residues. V lost 3 bases and J 2 bases, leaving 9 bases between the germline ends. The CDR3 protein is CASSPPSPTDTQYF. Here the CDR3 DNA reads TGTGCCAGCTCACCTCCTAGTCCCACAGATACGCAGTATTTT.

The chain combines TRBV6-4 with TRBJ2-1, with TRBD2 matching 11 bases. Germline assignment: CDR1 MRHNA and CDR2 SNTAGT. V shed 6 bases and J 5 bases; nucleotides not matched to a gene: 12. There are 17 residues in the CDR3. The CDR3 sequence is CASSRSGGAVLNNEQFF. CDR3 coding DNA: TGTGCCAGCAGCCGTAGCGGGGGGGCCGTCTTGAACAATGAGCAGTTCTTC.

The genes are TRBV4-1 and TRBJ2-5; D is unresolved. V was pared by 2 bases and J by 2 bases, with 12 bases between. CDR1 is MGHRA, CDR2 YSYEKL, per germline. The CDR3 has 15 amino acids. CDR3 in DNA: TGCGCCAGCAGCCAATCTAGACCCTCACAAGAGACCCAGTACTTC. Translation gives CASSQSRPSQETQYF.

V and J are TRBV5-4 and TRBJ1-1, with 7 bases matching TRBD1. V lost 0 bases and J lost 2; bases outside the gene matches: 4. CDR3 length equals 15 residues. Per the germline V gene, CDR1 is SGHNT and CDR2 is YYREEE (reference sequence). The CDR3 loop is CASSLDQGGNTEAFF. CDR3 coding DNA: TGTGCCAGCAGCTTGGACCAGGGGGGAAACACTGAAGCTTTCTTT.

This sequence joins TRBV18 and TRBJ2-3, with 7 nucleotides matching TRBD2. The V segment lost 3 bases and the J segment 4 bases; nucleotides outside the gene matches: 10. CDR3 length equals 16 residues. CDR1 KGHSH and CDR2 LQKENI come from the germline V gene. The CDR3 DNA follows: TGTGCCAGCTCACCGGGGGGGTCAAGGGATGCAGATACGCAGTATTTT. It codes for CASSPGGSRDADTQYF.

The DNA for the CDR3 is TGTGCCACCAGATCGGGCAGGGGCAGAATGAACACTGAAGCTTTCTTT. It specifies CATRSGRGRMNTEAFF. The chain couples TRBV19 to TRBJ1-1; tentative D call: TRBD1 (6 bases). The V end lost 10 bases, the J end lost 0 bases, and 21 bases lay between the germline ends. CDR1 is LNHDA and CDR2 is SQIVND in the germline V gene (reference sequence). CDR3 size: 16 residues. Supplemented by reference TRBV19 and TRBJ1-1, the full variable domain reads DGGITQSPKYLFRKEGQNVTLSCEQNLNHDAMYWYRQDPGQGLRLIYYSQIVNDFQKGDIAEGYSVSREKKESFPLTVTSAQKNPTAFYLCATRSGRGRMNTEAFFGQGTRLTVV.

CDR3 sequence: CASSEGQGAGQPQHF. CDR3 nucleotides: TGCGCCAGCAGTGAGGGACAGGGGGCAGGGCAGCCCCAGCATTTT. This chain connects TRBV10-2 to TRBJ1-5, with 11 bases aligning to TRBD1. The CDR3 extends over 15 amino acids. V lost 2 bases and J lost 7; bases outside the gene matches: 4. Germline V gene sequence: CDR1 WSHSY, CDR2 SAAADI.

The chain joins TRBV4-1 to TRBJ1-1; D possibly corresponds to TRBD1 (6 bases). Germline V gene sequence: CDR1 MGHRA, CDR2 YSYEKL. The CDR3 totals 14 residues. Trimming pared 5 bases from V and 1 base from J, leaving 11 bases between. CDR3 residues: CASSRRDKNTEAFF. The DNA for the CDR3 is TGCGCCAGCAGCAGACGGGACAAGAACACTGAAGCTTTCTTT.

The genes are TRBV5-4 and TRBJ2-7, with TRBD1 matching 7 bases. Germline CDR1 and CDR2: SGHNT and YYREEE (reference sequence). This CDR3 has 15 residues. The V gene end was trimmed by 3 bases and the J gene end by 2 bases; junction bases not matched to a gene: 8. CDR3 sequence: CASSSQGVRAYEQYF. DNA of the CDR3: TGTGCCAGCAGCTCCCAGGGGGTTCGCGCCTACGAGCAGTACTTC. Looking up the rest from reference TRBV5-4 and TRBJ2-7 gives the full variable domain: ETGVTQSPTHLIKTRGQQVTLRCSSQSGHNTVSWYQQALGQGPQFIFQYYREEENGRGNFPPRFSGLQFPNYSSELNVNALELDDSALYLCASSSQGVRAYEQYFGPGTRLTVT.

The J gene is TRBJ1-3, the V gene TRBV6-5; a weak D match, TRBD1 (6 bases). Germline CDR1 and CDR2: MNHEY and SVGAGI. This CDR3 has 15 residues. Trimming cost V 3 bases and J 7 bases, with 16 bases left between them. CDR3 nucleotides: TGTGCCAGCAGTTATGGACAGCCTGGTAGTAACACCATATATTTT. Translated: CASSYGQPGSNTIYF.

This clone was recorded once. The chain combines TRBV19 with TRBJ2-5; 7 bases are a match to TRBD1. Losses at the gene ends were 3 bases for V and 5 bases for J; bases not matched to a gene: 6. Germline CDR1 reads LNHDA; CDR2 reads SQIVND (reference sequence). The CDR3 totals 14 residues. CDR3 sequence reads: CASSMTQGRETQYF. CDR3 nucleotide sequence: TGTGCCAGTAGTATGACACAGGGGCGGGAGACCCAGTACTTC.

In its sample, this clone was seen a few times. The J gene is TRBJ1-1, the V gene TRBV2; 7 bases line up with TRBD1. Germline V gene sequence: CDR1 SNHLY, CDR2 FYNNEI. The CDR3 is 11 residues long. V lost 8 bases and J lost 5; bases outside the gene matches: 2. This CDR3 reads CASDRVTEAFF. CDR3 in DNA: TGTGCCAGCGACAGGGTGACTGAAGCTTTCTTT.

The chain carries TRBV18 and TRBJ2-3, with TRBD2 matching 12 bases. The length of the CDR3 is 17 residues. Trimming at V came to 0 bases and at J to 3 bases, leaving 4 bases not matched to a gene. CDR1 and CDR2 from the germline V gene are KGHSH and LQKENI. The CDR3 region is CASSPPPTSGRTDTQYF. In DNA, the CDR3 is TGTGCCAGCTCACCACCTCCGACTAGCGGGAGAACAGATACGCAGTATTTT.

V usage is TRBV2 and J usage is TRBJ1-5; no clear D. The germline V and J ends were trimmed by 6 bases and 5 bases, with 11 bases remaining between them. The germline V gene encodes CDR1 SNHLY and CDR2 FYNNEI. The CDR3 runs 13 residues. The CDR3 loop is CASREGGYQPQHF. As DNA, the CDR3 is TGTGCCAGCAGGGAGGGTGGGTATCAGCCCCAGCATTTT.

This clone was counted once. V and J are TRBV12-3 or TRBV12-4 and TRBJ1-2, with a possible D match to TRBD1 (6 bases). V was pared by 4 bases and J by 4 bases, with 10 bases between. The CDR3 loop spans 13 amino acids. The CDR3 nucleotides read TGTGCCAGCAGTTCCGGGACAACCTATGGCTACACCTTC. Translating it yields CASSSGTTYGYTF.

CDR3 region: CASSQDPRGLFTDTQYF. CDR3 DNA sequence: TGTGCCAGCAGCCAAGATCCCAGGGGACTATTCACAGATACGCAGTATTTT. The V and J genes are TRBV14 and TRBJ2-3, with a weak D call TRBD2 (7 bases). Germline-derived CDR1 and CDR2 are SGHDN and FVKESK. This CDR3 comprises 17 residues. V was clipped by 0 bases and J by 2 bases, with 15 bases between them.

The chain employs TRBV6-5 and TRBJ1-4; 11 nucleotides line up with TRBD1. Germline V CDR1 and CDR2: MNHEY, SVGAGI. The V and J ends lost 8 bases and 8 bases, in that order; junction bases with no gene match: 4. The CDR3 sequence is 13 residues long. In nucleotides, the CDR3 is TGTGCCAGCTCGAGGACAGGGGGCGAAAAACTGTTTTTT. Its translation: CASSRTGGEKLFF.

This clone was picked up one time. J is TRBJ2-7 and V is TRBV5-4, with 8 bases matching TRBD2. V shed 4 bases and J 9 bases; nucleotides not matched to a gene: 12. In germline, CDR1 is SGHNT, CDR2 YYREEE (reference sequence). The CDR3 has 14 residues. CDR3: CASSQAPPGGAQYF. The CDR3 region has the DNA TGTGCCAGCAGCCAGGCCCCCCCCGGGGGGGCGCAGTACTTC.

This clone was counted a single time. This chain links TRBV7-9 with TRBJ2-2; 7 bases agree with TRBD2. Germline values: CDR1 SEHNR, CDR2 FQNEAQ (reference sequence). The length of the CDR3 is 16 residues. The junction had 5 bases not matched to a gene; V was cut back by 2 bases and J by 2 bases. CDR3 loop: CASSLNGGSNTGELFF. CDR3 nucleotides: TGTGCCAGCAGCTTAAACGGGGGGTCAAACACCGGGGAGCTGTTTTTT.

This rearrangement joins TRBV3-1 (or the pseudogene TRBV3-2) to TRBJ2-1; tentatively, D is TRBD2 (5 bases). Trimming cost V 5 bases and J 14 bases, with 16 bases left between them. The CDR3 is 12 residues long. Germline V CDR1 and CDR2: LGHDT, YNNKEL (reference sequence). The CDR3 nucleotides read TGTGCCAGCAGCAACAGACCCGGGGATAAGTTCTTC. This encodes CASSNRPGDKFF.

J is TRBJ1-1 and V is TRBV10-2, with TRBD1 matching over 7 bases. Germline CDR1 is WSHSY and CDR2 is SAAADI. The CDR3 totals 14 residues. V shed 6 bases and J 4 bases; nucleotides not matched to a gene: 8. CDR3 DNA sequence: TGCGCCAGCAGCATCACAGGGGAAATCACTGAAGCTTTCTTT. This translates into CASSITGEITEAFF.

The V call is TRBV9, the J call TRBJ2-1; 7 bases fit TRBD1. V lost 1 base and J lost 6; bases outside the gene matches: 10. CDR1 and CDR2 from the germline V gene are SGDLS and YYNGEE. The CDR3 contains 16 residues. The CDR3 nucleotides read TGTGCCAGCAGCGTACGGGTGAGGGGGCGCCCCAATGAGCAGTTCTTC. Translated, it gives CASSVRVRGRPNEQFF.

The V and J genes are TRBV18 and TRBJ1-1; TRBD1 matches at 7 bases. The CDR3 contains 16 residues. The J segment lost 1 base and the V segment lost 1 base, leaving 6 bases of the junction unmatched. Germline CDR1 and CDR2: KGHSH and LQKENI. CDR3 nucleotide sequence: TGTGCCAGCTCACCACGGGGGACAGCCAAGAACACTGAAGCTTTCTTT. The encoded protein is CASSPRGTAKNTEAFF.

The V and J genes are TRBV19 and TRBJ2-1; TRBD1 agrees at 7 bases. The CDR3 is 15 amino acids. Trimming removed 6 bases from V and 2 bases from J; junction bases left unmatched: 7. Per the germline V gene, CDR1 is LNHDA and CDR2 is SQIVND (reference sequence). The CDR3 DNA reads as TGTGCCAGTAGACCACCGGGACAGACCTACAATGAGCAGTTCTTC. As protein: CASRPPGQTYNEQFF.

This chain joins TRBV4-1 and TRBJ2-7, with 7 bases that match TRBD1. Germline CDR1 and CDR2: MGHRA and YSYEKL. The CDR3 is 17 amino acids. After removal of 1 base from V and 0 bases from J, the junction contained 9 bases not matched to a gene. CDR3 amino acids: CASSQADTGTVSYEQYF. The CDR3 nucleotides read TGCGCCAGCAGCCAAGCCGACACCGGGACAGTCTCCTACGAGCAGTACTTC.

V is TRBV5-4 and J is TRBJ2-5; D unresolved. With 0 bases removed from V and 10 bases from J, the gap between germline ends came to 19 bases. This CDR3 has 15 residues. The germline CDR1 and CDR2 sequences are SGHNT and YYREEE (reference sequence). DNA for the CDR3: TGTGCCAGCAGCTTGGACTGGAGCCTCGATGTAGGCCAGTACTTC. Its translation: CASSLDWSLDVGQYF.

The chain uses TRBV11-2 and TRBJ1-2; 12 nucleotides align to TRBD1. The CDR3 sequence is 19 residues long. Germline trimming cut 5 bases from V and 4 bases from J; bases unmatched to any gene: 17. The germline CDR1 and CDR2 sequences are SGHAT and FQNNGV. The chain's CDR3 is CASSIRIGTGGGLSYGYTF. In DNA form, the CDR3 reads TGTGCCAGCAGCATAAGAATAGGGACAGGGGGCGGCCTTAGCTATGGCTACACCTTC.

The rearrangement joins TRBV7-9 to TRBJ2-7, with 9 positions matching TRBD2. Germline CDR1 reads SEHNR; CDR2 reads FQNEAQ (reference sequence). The ends lost 5 bases at V and 6 bases at J; junction bases unmatched: 8. CDR3 size: 14 residues. The CDR3 is CASSIGGRAAEQYF. The DNA of the CDR3 is TGTGCCAGCAGCATCGGCGGGAGGGCCGCCGAGCAGTACTTC. Based on the CDR3 plus reference TRBV7-9 and TRBJ2-7, the full variable domain is DTGVSQNPRHKITKRGQNVTFRCDPISEHNRLYWYRQTLGQGPEFLTYFQNEAQLEKSRLLSDRFSAERPKGSFSTLEIQRTEQGDSAMYLCASSIGGRAAEQYFGPGTRLTVT.